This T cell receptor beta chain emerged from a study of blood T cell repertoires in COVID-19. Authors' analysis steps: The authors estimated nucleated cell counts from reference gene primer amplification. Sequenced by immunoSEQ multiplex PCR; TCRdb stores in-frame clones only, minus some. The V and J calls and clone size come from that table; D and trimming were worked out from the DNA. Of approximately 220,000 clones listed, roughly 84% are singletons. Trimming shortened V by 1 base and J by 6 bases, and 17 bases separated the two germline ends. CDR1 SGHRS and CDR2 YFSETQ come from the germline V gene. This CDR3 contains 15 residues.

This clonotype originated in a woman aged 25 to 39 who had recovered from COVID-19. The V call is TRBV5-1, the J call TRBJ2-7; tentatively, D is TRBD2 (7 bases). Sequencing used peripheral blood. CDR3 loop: CASSLSRGLFSEQYF. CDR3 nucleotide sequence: TGCGCCAGCAGCTTGTCGCGGGGGCTTTTCTCCGAGCAGTACTTC. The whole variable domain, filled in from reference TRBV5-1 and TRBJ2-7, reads KAGVTQTPRYLIKTRGQQVTLSCSPISGHRSVSWYQQTPGQGLQFLFEYFSETQRNKGNFPGRFSGRQFSNSRSEMNVSTLELGDSALYLCASSLSRGLFSEQYFGPGTRLTVT.